The 20 T cell receptor beta chains listed next were all sequenced from one sample in a study of shared clonotypes between healthy human individuals (dated by TCRdb to 2019 to 2021). Libraries came from the immunoSEQ multiplex PCR assay. The source is immuneACCESS, and TCRdb retained only in-frame sequences with V and J called. Part of the clones is not carried over; for the studies checked, unresolved V genes explain less than half of this, and the remainder is unexplained. The sample table shows around 940,000 clones, and 70% to 85% are seen once. The ten largest clonotypes hold approximately 1.5% of the sample. Material: memory CD4+ T cells sorted from blood. What the cell subset or site label conveys for this sample: CD45RA-negative fraction. The origin of the receptors is a man in his late teens or twenties in good health.

The chain links TRBV7-2 to TRBJ2-7, with D uncertain. The germline CDR1 and CDR2 sequences are SGHTA and FQGNSA. The CDR3 is 11 residues long. Trimming left V 5 bases short and J 4 bases short, with 6 bases between. As DNA, the CDR3 is TGTGCCAGCAGCAACTTTTACGAGCAGTACTTC. It codes for CASSNFYEQYF.

The V call is TRBV30, the J call TRBJ1-5; perhaps TRBD1 as D (5 bases). The CDR3 has 13 residues. Germline V gene data show CDR1 as GTSNPN and CDR2 as SVGIG (reference sequence). The V end was cut by 2 bases, the J end by 7 bases, with 12 bases between. The CDR3 nucleotides read TGTGCCTGGAGTTCGGGGGTAGTCCAGCCCCAGCATTTT. Residues: CAWSSGVVQPQHF.

V and J are TRBV27 and TRBJ2-1, with 10 bases aligning to TRBD2. The CDR3 runs 17 residues. Germline V gene lookup returns CDR1 MNHEY and CDR2 SMNVEV (reference sequence). The junction had 9 bases not matched to a gene; V was cut back by 6 bases and J by 1 base. The CDR3, as DNA: TGTGCCAGCAGCCGGCTAGCGGGGGCCGGATCCTACAATGAGCAGTTCTTC. Translated: CASSRLAGAGSYNEQFF.

The chain carries TRBV7-6 and TRBJ1-1; 9 nucleotides match TRBD1. The CDR3 has 14 amino acids. The V gene's germline CDR1 is SGHVS and CDR2 FNYEAQ. Unmatched junction bases numbered 1, after V lost 0 bases and J lost 5 bases. CDR3 sequence reads: CASSLADRGTEAFF. CDR3 bases: TGTGCCAGCAGCTTAGCGGACAGGGGAACTGAAGCTTTCTTT.

This clone was observed a single time. The same CDR3 also results from other DNA sequences found in this sample. The chain carries TRBV15 and TRBJ1-5, with D unresolved. V lost 1 base and J lost 3, with 7 bases in between. The CDR3 runs 14 residues. Germline V gene sequence: CDR1 LNHNV, CDR2 YYDKDF (reference sequence). The CDR3 reads CATSRGQVNQPQHF. Here the CDR3 DNA reads TGTGCCACCAGCAGAGGGCAGGTCAATCAGCCCCAGCATTTT. The variable domain in full, with the rest retrieved from reference TRBV15 and TRBJ1-5, is DAMVIQNPRYQVTQFGKPVTLSCSQTLNHNVMYWYQQKSSQAPKLLFHYYDKDFNNEADTPDNFQSRRPNTSFCFLDIRSPGLGDTAMYLCATSRGQVNQPQHFGDGTRLSIL.

The J gene is TRBJ1-6, the V gene TRBV10-3, with 7 nucleotides matching TRBD1. Germline-derived CDR1 and CDR2 are ENHRY and SYGVKD. Trimming took 10 bases from V and 9 from J; bases not matched to a gene: 9. There are 13 residues in the CDR3. This CDR3 is CATTGTAGSPLHF. DNA for the CDR3: TGTGCCACCACCGGGACAGCCGGTTCACCCCTCCACTTT.

This clone came up once. Within the sample, other DNA sequences also encode this same CDR3. CDR3 protein: CASSLGSGQETQYF. CDR3 nucleotide sequence: TGCGCCAGCAGCTTGGGGTCGGGCCAAGAGACCCAGTACTTC. This sequence joins TRBV5-1 and TRBJ2-5, with D uncertain. The CDR3 spans 14 residues. Trimming removed 0 bases from V and 1 base from J, with 7 bases in between. Germline assignment: CDR1 SGHRS and CDR2 YFSETQ.

The chain has TRBV7-9 and TRBJ1-1; TRBD1 might be the D (5 bases). This CDR3 has 14 residues. Per the germline V gene, CDR1 is SEHNR and CDR2 is FQNEAQ (reference sequence). V was cut by 5 bases and J by 1 base, with 11 bases left in between. The CDR3 nucleotides read TGTGCCAGCAGCCCGACAGCCTGGAACACTGAAGCTTTCTTT. Protein: CASSPTAWNTEAFF.

CDR3 bases: TGCAGCGCAAGCACGAGCAGGGTATCGGAGACCCAGTACTTC. As protein: CSASTSRVSETQYF. The rearrangement joins TRBV29-1 to TRBJ2-5; D is possibly TRBD1 (5 bases). V shed 7 bases and J shed 5 bases, with 20 bases lying between them. This CDR3 has 14 residues. Germline V CDR1 and CDR2: SQVTM, ANQGSEA.

V is TRBV7-9 and J is TRBJ1-1; 8 bases line up with TRBD1. V lost 4 bases to trimming and J lost 5 bases; unmatched junction nucleotides: 6. CDR3 size: 14 residues. CDR1 is SEHNR, CDR2 FQNEAQ, per germline (reference sequence). The CDR3 DNA sequence: TGTGCCAGCAGCTACAGGGGGTTGGAAACTGAAGCTTTCTTT. Translation gives CASSYRGLETEAFF.

V gene TRBV7-9 combines with J gene TRBJ2-5, with 8 positions matching TRBD1. Trimming removed 3 bases from V and 3 bases from J; junction bases left unmatched: 6. This CDR3 is built from 15 residues. Germline V lookup: CDR1 SEHNR, CDR2 FQNEAQ (reference sequence). The CDR3 DNA follows: TGTGCCAGCAGCTTTACCCGACAGGGGAAAGAGACCCAGTACTTC. Protein product: CASSFTRQGKETQYF.

The rearrangement joins TRBV7-2 to TRBJ1-2; D remains ambiguous. From germline, CDR1 is SGHTA and CDR2 FQGNSA. V lost 5 bases to trimming and J lost 2 bases, with 9 bases between them. This CDR3 contains 13 residues. The DNA of the CDR3 is TGTGCCAGCAGCCCTAGCGGGAACTATGGCTACACCTTC. Amino acid sequence: CASSPSGNYGYTF.

This clone was counted at least ten times. The chain has TRBV5-1 and TRBJ1-1; D is perhaps TRBD1 (6 bases). V dropped 4 bases and J dropped 2 bases, with 15 bases sitting between them. The germline gives CDR1 SGHRS, CDR2 YFSETQ. The CDR3 totals 15 residues. The CDR3 nucleotides are TGCGCCAGCAGCGTTGATGGACAGCACAACACTGAAGCTTTCTTT. Its translation is CASSVDGQHNTEAFF. Full variable domain (outside the CDR3, taken from reference TRBV5-1 and TRBJ1-1): KAGVTQTPRYLIKTRGQQVTLSCSPISGHRSVSWYQQTPGQGLQFLFEYFSETQRNKGNFPGRFSGRQFSNSRSEMNVSTLELGDSALYLCASSVDGQHNTEAFFGQGTRLTVV.

J is TRBJ2-5 and V is TRBV29-1; maybe TRBD2 (6 bases). CDR3 length: 12 amino acids. Per germline, CDR1 SQVTM and CDR2 ANQGSEA. Trimming shortened V by 7 bases and J by 4 bases, and 13 bases separated the two germline ends. The CDR3 sequence is CSAGTYRETQYF. CDR3 DNA: TGCAGCGCCGGGACTTATAGAGAGACCCAGTACTTC.

CDR3 region: CASSDTVSGNTIYF. For the CDR3, the DNA is TGTGCCAGCAGTGATACAGTTTCTGGAAACACCATATATTTT. This chain connects TRBV6-5 to TRBJ1-3; the D is unclear. Trimming took off 5 bases at V and 1 base at J, with 9 bases between the two ends. CDR1 and CDR2 (germline): MNHEY, SVGAGI. This CDR3 is 14 amino acids long.

This clone was counted between two and nine times. This CDR3 is CASSGGYEQYF. The CDR3 bases are TGTGCCAGCAGTGGGGGCTACGAGCAGTACTTC. J is TRBJ2-7 and V is TRBV6-6; either TRBD1 or TRBD2 may fit D (5 bases each). This CDR3 has 11 residues. V was pared by 5 bases and J by 3 bases, with 5 bases between. CDR1 is MNHNY, CDR2 SVGAGI, per germline (reference sequence).

The gene calls are TRBV4-3 and TRBJ1-2; no firm D call. The V gene lost 0 bases and the J gene lost 8 bases, with 13 bases spanning the gap. This CDR3 contains 14 residues. Germline lookup yields CDR1 LGHNA and CDR2 YSLEER. The CDR3 sequence is CASSQDAVGRGYTF. The DNA for the CDR3 is TGCGCCAGCAGCCAAGATGCGGTGGGTAGAGGCTACACCTTC.

This chain connects TRBV7-2 to TRBJ2-7; tentatively, D is TRBD2 (5 bases). This CDR3 is built from 14 residues. CDR1 SGHTA and CDR2 FQGNSA come from the germline V gene. Trimming shortened V by 5 bases and J by 6 bases, and 17 bases separated the two germline ends. The CDR3 coding sequence is TGTGCCAGCAGCCAAGGAGTTTTAGCGTTCGAGCAGTACTTC. Translation: CASSQGVLAFEQYF. The full variable domain, its missing parts supplied by reference TRBV7-2 and TRBJ2-7, is GAGVSQSPSNKVTEKGKDVELRCDPISGHTALYWYRQSLGQGLEFLIYFQGNSAPDKSGLPSDRFSAERTGGSVSTLTIQRTQQEDSAVYLCASSQGVLAFEQYFGPGTRLTVT.

The gene calls are TRBV5-1 and TRBJ2-3; D remains ambiguous. Trimming shortened V by 0 bases and J by 6 bases, and 8 bases separated the two germline ends. Germline-derived CDR1 and CDR2 are SGHRS and YFSETQ. This CDR3 contains 13 residues. The CDR3 DNA reads as TGCGCCAGCAGCTTGGCCGGCTATGATACGCAGTATTTT. This gives the protein CASSLAGYDTQYF.

The chain combines TRBV28 with TRBJ1-6; no firm D call. The V gene lost 5 bases and the J gene lost 11 bases, with 13 bases spanning the gap. The CDR3 has 13 residues. Germline CDR1 reads MDHEN; CDR2 reads SYDVKM. This CDR3 is CASSRSNRAPLHF. CDR3 in DNA: TGTGCCAGCAGTCGGTCCAACCGGGCACCCCTCCACTTT.